This T cell receptor (beta chain) originates from a study of shared clonotypes between healthy human individuals. From CD4+ cells came CD45RA+ naive and CD45RA-negative memory subsets. The repertoire was sequenced with immunoSEQ multiplex PCR; TCRdb's copy has only in-frame clones and lacks some. The sample lists more than 1,200,000 clones; approximately 98.5% were seen once. The sample was naive CD4+ T cells sorted from blood. Sample subset: CD45RA+ positively selected. The receptor was derived from a man aged 25 to 40 in good health.

The CDR3 loop is CASELENTGELFF. The DNA for the CDR3 is TGTGCCAGCGAGCTGGAGAACACCGGGGAGCTGTTTTTT. The chain recombines TRBV2 with TRBJ2-2; D is uncertain. Germline V gene sequence: CDR1 SNHLY, CDR2 FYNNEI. V lost 8 bases to trimming and J lost 1 base, with 8 bases between them. The CDR3 is 13 amino acids.